This T cell receptor (beta chain) emerged from a study of T cells of healthy individuals. The CDR3 has 16 residues. Germline assignment: CDR1 MNHNY and CDR2 SVGAGI (reference sequence). J lost 4 bases, V lost 5 bases, and 9 bases had no gene match. TCRdb processed the 5' RACE reads anew with MiXCR; each CDR3 protein has one entry. The sample has around 63,000 distinct CDR3 sequences, 15% to 20% seen once. The sequence derives from a human donor in good health. The J gene is TRBJ2-3, the V gene TRBV6-6, with 10 bases identical to TRBD2. This CDR3 is CASSPRSGGAPDTQYF. DNA for the CDR3: TGTGCCAGCAGTCCGAGGAGCGGGGGGGCCCCAGATACGCAGTATTTT.